A selection of T cell receptor beta chains follows, all from one sample in a study of blood T cell repertoires in COVID-19. The repertoire was sequenced with immunoSEQ multiplex PCR; TCRdb's copy has only in-frame clones and lacks some. The sample lists 150,000 or so clones; about four fifths were seen once. Sequenced material: peripheral blood. Receptor source: a human donor in a cohort sampled during active COVID-19. CDR3s include the opening cysteine and the closing phenylalanine or tryptophan. D genes are given only for firm matches. The size entry is marked missing in some rows and otherwise reads once, few, many or a size class.

V gene: TRBV6-5; D gene: TRBD1; clone size: NA; J gene: TRBJ2-7; CDR3 DNA: TGTGCCAGCAGAAAGGACAGGGACTCCTACGAGCAGTACTTC; CDR3 protein: CASRKDRDSYEQYF
V gene: TRBV4-1; D gene: NA; clone size: NA; J gene: TRBJ2-1; CDR3 DNA: TGCGCCAGCAGTCAATACGGGTCTAGGGGAGGCGATGAGCAGTTCTTC; CDR3 protein: CASSQYGSRGGDEQFF
V gene: TRBV14; D gene: TRBD2; clone size: NA; J gene: TRBJ2-2; CDR3 DNA: TGTGCCAGCAGCCCCCTGGGCCTAGCGGAAAACACCGGGGAGCTGTTTTTT; CDR3 protein: CASSPLGLAENTGELFF
V gene: TRBV6-5; D gene: NA; clone size: NA; J gene: TRBJ2-5; CDR3 DNA: TGTGCCAGCAGTTACTCGAGGCCAGATCAAGAGACCCAGTACTTC; CDR3 protein: CASSYSRPDQETQYF
V gene: TRBV5-1; D gene: TRBD2; clone size: NA; J gene: TRBJ2-3; CDR3 DNA: TGCGCCAGCAGCCGAAGGAGCGGGAGTGATACGCAGTATTTT; CDR3 protein: CASSRRSGSDTQYF
V gene: TRBV7-9; D gene: NA; clone size: NA; J gene: TRBJ1-6; CDR3 DNA: TGTGCCAGCAGCTTATTAGGGGTAGTGAGTTCACCCCTCCACTTT; CDR3 protein: CASSLLGVVSSPLHF
V gene: TRBV6-2/TRBV6-3; D gene: TRBD2; clone size: few; J gene: TRBJ2-1; CDR3 DNA: TGTGCCAGCAGTTATAATTTTAGGACTAGCGGGAGTATTGAGCAGTTCTTC; CDR3 protein: CASSYNFRTSGSIEQFF
V gene: TRBV28; D gene: NA; clone size: NA; J gene: TRBJ1-2; CDR3 DNA: TGTGCCAGCAGTTTCCAAAACAGCATCTATGGCTACACCTTC; CDR3 protein: CASSFQNSIYGYTF
V gene: TRBV27; D gene: TRBD1; clone size: NA; J gene: TRBJ1-1; CDR3 DNA: TGTGCCAGCCGACAGGGGGCCCTGGACACTGAAGCTTTCTTT; CDR3 protein: CASRQGALDTEAFF
V gene: TRBV6-5; D gene: TRBD1; clone size: NA; J gene: TRBJ1-3; CDR3 DNA: TGTGCCAGCAGCCCCGACAGGGCCGGTGGAAACACCATATATTTT; CDR3 protein: CASSPDRAGGNTIYF
V gene: TRBV30; D gene: NA; clone size: NA; J gene: TRBJ1-6; CDR3 DNA: TGTGCCTGGAAAGCCGGGACAAATTCACCCCTCCACTTT; CDR3 protein: CAWKAGTNSPLHF
V gene: TRBV25-1; D gene: TRBD2; clone size: NA; J gene: TRBJ2-2; CDR3 DNA: TGTGCCAGCAGTGAATACAGACTAGCGGGGGCGATGCTGTTTTTT; CDR3 protein: CASSEYRLAGAMLFF
V gene: TRBV2; D gene: NA; clone size: NA; J gene: TRBJ1-5; CDR3 DNA: TGTGCCAGCAGTGAAGTCAGGGAGGTTCAGCCCCAGCATTTT; CDR3 protein: CASSEVREVQPQHF
V gene: TRBV6-5; D gene: TRBD1; clone size: once; J gene: TRBJ1-2; CDR3 DNA: TGTGCCAGCAGGACAGGGTGGAACTATGGCTACACCTTC; CDR3 protein: CASRTGWNYGYTF
V gene: TRBV25-1; D gene: TRBD1; clone size: NA; J gene: TRBJ2-1; CDR3 DNA: TGTGCCAGCAGTGCTCCCAGGGGGCGCTTGGATGAGCAGTTCTTC; CDR3 protein: CASSAPRGRLDEQFF